One sample yielded the 5 T cell receptor beta chains listed below, sequenced in a study of T-cell reconstitution after alpha-beta-depleted transplantation in children. Preparing the TCRbeta library involved the use of unique molecular identifiers. TCRdb processed the PCR reads anew with MiXCR; each CDR3 protein has one entry. The table lists about a million distinct CDR3 sequences, 25% to 35% of them singletons. The sample was PBMCs, mostly from graft donor cells, taken 360 days after TCRalphabeta/CD19-depleted stem cell transplant. These receptors all come from a boy younger than two who had a stem cell transplant for SCID, so the T cells may come from the graft donor.

This clonotype was observed a few times. The rearrangement links TRBV20-1 to TRBJ2-3; D call uncertain. V lost 2 bases, J lost 1 base, and 10 bases lay in between. From germline, CDR1 is DFQATT and CDR2 SNEGSKA (reference sequence). CDR3 length: 14 amino acids. Here the CDR3 reads CSARSGLGTDTQYF. For the CDR3, the DNA is TGCAGTGCTAGAAGTGGGCTAGGCACAGATACGCAGTATTTT.

The V and J genes are TRBV3-1 and TRBJ2-1; TRBD2 agrees at 7 bases. CDR1 is LGHDT, CDR2 YNNKEL, per germline (reference sequence). This CDR3 contains 19 residues. Losses at the gene ends were 10 bases for V and 0 bases for J; bases not matched to a gene: 21. The CDR3 loop reads CATSPRVAGVPSSYNEQFF. For the CDR3, the DNA is TGTGCCACCTCCCCGCGGGTCGCGGGGGTTCCGAGCTCCTACAATGAGCAGTTCTTC.

In its sample, this clonotype was seen a few times. V and J are TRBV20-1 and TRBJ2-5; D uncertain. Per the germline V gene, CDR1 is DFQATT and CDR2 is SNEGSKA (reference sequence). CDR3 size: 12 residues. Trimming stripped 3 bases from V and 5 bases from J, with 10 bases between. CDR3 sequence: CSASKTQETQYF. CDR3 DNA: TGCAGTGCTAGTAAAACCCAGGAGACCCAGTACTTC.

This clonotype was found once. The V gene is TRBV20-1, the J gene TRBJ2-5, with 7 bases matching TRBD1. The J segment lost 0 bases and the V segment lost 6 bases, leaving 10 bases of the junction unmatched. The CDR3 is 15 amino acids. The germline V gene has CDR1 DFQATT and CDR2 SNEGSKA (reference sequence). The CDR3 DNA sequence: TGCAGTGCCAGGGGGACACGAGAACACCAAGAGACCCAGTACTTC. Its protein product is CSARGTREHQETQYF.

The CDR3 DNA reads as TGTGCCAGCAGTTACTCGTGGCCGAATAACTATGGCTACACCTTC. It is translated as CASSYSWPNNYGYTF. The chain joins TRBV6-5 to TRBJ1-2; D is ambiguous. Looked up from germline, CDR1 is MNHEY and CDR2 is SVGAGI. The CDR3 contains 15 residues. V shed 0 bases and J shed 1 base, with 9 bases lying between them.